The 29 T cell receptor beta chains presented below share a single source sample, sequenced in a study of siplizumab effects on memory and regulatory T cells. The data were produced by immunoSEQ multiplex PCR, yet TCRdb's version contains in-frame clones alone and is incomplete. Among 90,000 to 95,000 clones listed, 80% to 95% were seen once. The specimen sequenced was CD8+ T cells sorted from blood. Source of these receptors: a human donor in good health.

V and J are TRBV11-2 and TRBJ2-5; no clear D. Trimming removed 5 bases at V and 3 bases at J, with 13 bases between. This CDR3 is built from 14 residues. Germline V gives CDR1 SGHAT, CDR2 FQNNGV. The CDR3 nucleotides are TGTGCCAGCAGCCCGCCCTGGGCCGAAGAGACCCAGTACTTC. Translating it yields CASSPPWAEETQYF.

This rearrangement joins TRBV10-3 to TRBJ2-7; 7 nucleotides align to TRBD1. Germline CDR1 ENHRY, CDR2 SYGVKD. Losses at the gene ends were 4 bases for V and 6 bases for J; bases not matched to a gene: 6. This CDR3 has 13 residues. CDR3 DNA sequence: TGTGCCATCAGTGGGGGACAGAGCGGCGAGCAGTACTTC. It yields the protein CAISGGQSGEQYF.

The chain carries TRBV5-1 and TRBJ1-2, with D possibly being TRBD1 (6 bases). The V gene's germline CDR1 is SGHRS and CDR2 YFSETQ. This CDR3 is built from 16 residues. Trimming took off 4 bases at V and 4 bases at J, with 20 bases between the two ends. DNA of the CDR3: TGCGCCAGCAGCCCAGTCGCGGGACAAACAACCTATGGCTACACCTTC. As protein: CASSPVAGQTTYGYTF. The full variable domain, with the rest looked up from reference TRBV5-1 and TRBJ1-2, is KAGVTQTPRYLIKTRGQQVTLSCSPISGHRSVSWYQQTPGQGLQFLFEYFSETQRNKGNFPGRFSGRQFSNSRSEMNVSTLELGDSALYLCASSPVAGQTTYGYTFGSGTRLTVV.

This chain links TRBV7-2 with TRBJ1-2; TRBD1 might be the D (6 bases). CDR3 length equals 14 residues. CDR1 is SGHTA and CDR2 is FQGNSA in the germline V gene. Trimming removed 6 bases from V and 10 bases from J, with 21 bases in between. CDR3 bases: TGTGCCAGCAGTTATAGGGGGGCCCCAAATGTCTACACCTTC. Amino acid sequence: CASSYRGAPNVYTF.

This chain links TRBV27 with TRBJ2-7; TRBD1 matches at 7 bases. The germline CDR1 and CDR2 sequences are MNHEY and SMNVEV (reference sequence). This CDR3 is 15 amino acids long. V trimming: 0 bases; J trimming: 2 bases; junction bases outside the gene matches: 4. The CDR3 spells CASSLSFQGAYEQYF. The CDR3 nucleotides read TGTGCCAGCAGTTTATCGTTCCAGGGGGCCTACGAGCAGTACTTC.

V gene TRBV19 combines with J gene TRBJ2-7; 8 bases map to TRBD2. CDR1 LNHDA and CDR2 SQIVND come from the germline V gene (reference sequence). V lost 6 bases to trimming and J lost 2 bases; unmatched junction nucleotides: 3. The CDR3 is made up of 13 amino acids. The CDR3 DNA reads TGTGCCAGTAGAGGGACTAGAGCCTACGAGCAGTACTTC. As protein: CASRGTRAYEQYF.

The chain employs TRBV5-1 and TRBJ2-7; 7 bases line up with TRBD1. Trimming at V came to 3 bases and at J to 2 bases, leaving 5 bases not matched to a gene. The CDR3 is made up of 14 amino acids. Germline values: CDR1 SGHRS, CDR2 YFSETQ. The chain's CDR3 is CASSYTDRPYEQYF. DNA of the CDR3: TGCGCCAGCAGCTACACGGACAGGCCCTACGAGCAGTACTTC.

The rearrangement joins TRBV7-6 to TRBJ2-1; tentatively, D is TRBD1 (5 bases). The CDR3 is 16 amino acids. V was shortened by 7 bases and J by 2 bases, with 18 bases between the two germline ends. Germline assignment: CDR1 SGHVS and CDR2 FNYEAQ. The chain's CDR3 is CASTQALGAAYNEQFF. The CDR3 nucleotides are TGTGCCAGCACCCAAGCGTTAGGGGCCGCCTACAATGAGCAGTTCTTC.

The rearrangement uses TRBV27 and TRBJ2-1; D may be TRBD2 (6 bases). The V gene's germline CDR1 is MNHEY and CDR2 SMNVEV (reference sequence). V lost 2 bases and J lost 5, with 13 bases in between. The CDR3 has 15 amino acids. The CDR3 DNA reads TGTGCCAGCAGTTTAGGGGTAGGACTAAACAATGAGCAGTTCTTC. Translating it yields CASSLGVGLNNEQFF.

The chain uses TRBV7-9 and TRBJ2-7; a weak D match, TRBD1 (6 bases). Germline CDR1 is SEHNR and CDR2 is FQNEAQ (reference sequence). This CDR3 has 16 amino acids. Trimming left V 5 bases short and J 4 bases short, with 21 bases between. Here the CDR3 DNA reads TGTGCCAGCAGCGCCTCCGAGGACAGTTTTCAATACGAGCAGTACTTC. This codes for CASSASEDSFQYEQYF.

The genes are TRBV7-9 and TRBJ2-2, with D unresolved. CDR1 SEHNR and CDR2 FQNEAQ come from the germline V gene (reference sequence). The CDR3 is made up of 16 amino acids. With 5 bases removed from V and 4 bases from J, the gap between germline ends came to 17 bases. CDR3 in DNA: TGTGCCAGCAGCCCAGTCCACAGCGCGAGCACCGGGGAGCTGTTTTTT. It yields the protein CASSPVHSASTGELFF.

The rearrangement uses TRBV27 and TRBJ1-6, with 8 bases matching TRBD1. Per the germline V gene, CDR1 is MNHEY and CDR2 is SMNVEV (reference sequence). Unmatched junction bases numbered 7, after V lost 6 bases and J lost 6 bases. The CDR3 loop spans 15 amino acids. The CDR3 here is CASSPLTGGNSPLHF. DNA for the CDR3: TGTGCCAGCAGCCCCCTAACAGGGGGTAATTCACCCCTCCACTTT.

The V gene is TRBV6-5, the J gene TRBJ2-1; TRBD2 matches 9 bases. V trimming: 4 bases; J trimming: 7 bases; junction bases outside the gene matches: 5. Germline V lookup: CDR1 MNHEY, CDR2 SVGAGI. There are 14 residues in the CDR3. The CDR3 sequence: CASSSSGVWNEQFF. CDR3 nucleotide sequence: TGTGCCAGCAGTTCTAGCGGGGTTTGGAATGAGCAGTTCTTC.

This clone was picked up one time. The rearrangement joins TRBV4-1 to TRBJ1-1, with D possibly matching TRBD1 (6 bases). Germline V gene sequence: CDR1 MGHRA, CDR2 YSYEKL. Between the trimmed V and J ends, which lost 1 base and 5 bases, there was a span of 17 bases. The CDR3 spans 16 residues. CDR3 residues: CASSQGQSGTRTEAFF. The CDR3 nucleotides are TGCGCCAGCAGCCAAGGGCAATCCGGGACAAGGACTGAAGCTTTCTTT.

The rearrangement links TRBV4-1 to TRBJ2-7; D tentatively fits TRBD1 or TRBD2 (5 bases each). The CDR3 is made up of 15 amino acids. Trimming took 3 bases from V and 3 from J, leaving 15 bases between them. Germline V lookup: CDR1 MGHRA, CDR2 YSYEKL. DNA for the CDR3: TGCGCCAGCAGCCAGGGAGTCACAGGATACTACGAGCAGTACTTC. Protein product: CASSQGVTGYYEQYF.

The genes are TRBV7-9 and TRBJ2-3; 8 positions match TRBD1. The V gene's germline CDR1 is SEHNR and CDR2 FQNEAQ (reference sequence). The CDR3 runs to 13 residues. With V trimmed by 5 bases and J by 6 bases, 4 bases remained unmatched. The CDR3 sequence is CASSPNRGDTQYF. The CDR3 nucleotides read TGTGCCAGCAGCCCGAACAGGGGGGATACGCAGTATTTT. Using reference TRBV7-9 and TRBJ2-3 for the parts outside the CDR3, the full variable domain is DTGVSQNPRHKITKRGQNVTFRCDPISEHNRLYWYRQTLGQGPEFLTYFQNEAQLEKSRLLSDRFSAERPKGSFSTLEIQRTEQGDSAMYLCASSPNRGDTQYFGPGTRLTVL.

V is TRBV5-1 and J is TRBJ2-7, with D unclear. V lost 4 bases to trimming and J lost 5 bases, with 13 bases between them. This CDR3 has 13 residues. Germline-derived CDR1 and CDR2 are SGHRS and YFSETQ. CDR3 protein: CASSPPGQDEQYF. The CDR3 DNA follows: TGCGCCAGCAGCCCGCCTGGCCAAGACGAGCAGTACTTC. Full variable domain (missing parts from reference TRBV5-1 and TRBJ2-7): KAGVTQTPRYLIKTRGQQVTLSCSPISGHRSVSWYQQTPGQGLQFLFEYFSETQRNKGNFPGRFSGRQFSNSRSEMNVSTLELGDSALYLCASSPPGQDEQYFGPGTRLTVT.

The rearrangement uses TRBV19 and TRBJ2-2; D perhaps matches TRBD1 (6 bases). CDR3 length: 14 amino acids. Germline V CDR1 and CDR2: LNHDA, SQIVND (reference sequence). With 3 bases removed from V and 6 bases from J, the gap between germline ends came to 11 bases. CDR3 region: CASSMGPGAGELFF. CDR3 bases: TGTGCCAGTAGTATGGGCCCAGGGGCCGGGGAGCTGTTTTTT.

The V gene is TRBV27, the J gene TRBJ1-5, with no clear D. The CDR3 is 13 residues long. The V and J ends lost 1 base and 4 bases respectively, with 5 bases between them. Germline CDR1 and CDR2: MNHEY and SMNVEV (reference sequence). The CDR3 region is CASSLFTNQPQHF. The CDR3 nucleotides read TGTGCCAGCAGTTTATTCACGAATCAGCCCCAGCATTTT.

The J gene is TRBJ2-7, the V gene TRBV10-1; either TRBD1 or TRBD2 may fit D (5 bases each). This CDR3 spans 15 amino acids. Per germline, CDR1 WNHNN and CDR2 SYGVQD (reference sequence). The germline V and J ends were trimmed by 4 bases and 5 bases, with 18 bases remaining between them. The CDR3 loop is CASSGGPTGSHEQYF. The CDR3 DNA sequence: TGCGCCAGCAGTGGGGGACCGACGGGTAGCCACGAGCAGTACTTC.

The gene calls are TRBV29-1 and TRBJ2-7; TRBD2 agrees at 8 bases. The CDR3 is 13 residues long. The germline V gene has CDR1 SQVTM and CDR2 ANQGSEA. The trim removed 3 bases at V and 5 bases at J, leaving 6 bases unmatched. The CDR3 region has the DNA TGCAGCGTTGATAGCGGGGTCAAGCACGAGCAGTACTTC. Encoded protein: CSVDSGVKHEQYF.

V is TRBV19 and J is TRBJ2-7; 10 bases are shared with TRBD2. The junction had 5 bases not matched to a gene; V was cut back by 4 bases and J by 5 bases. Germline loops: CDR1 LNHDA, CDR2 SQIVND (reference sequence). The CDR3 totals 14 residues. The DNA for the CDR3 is TGTGCCAGTAGTAAAGCGGGAGGGCCTAACGAGCAGTACTTC. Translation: CASSKAGGPNEQYF.

DNA for the CDR3: TGCGCCAGCAGCTTGGATGGGGGGTACGGAAACACCATATATTTT. It codes for CASSLDGGYGNTIYF. J is TRBJ1-3 and V is TRBV5-1, with TRBD1 as a possible D gene (5 bases). V was pared by 0 bases and J by 4 bases, with 11 bases between. CDR1 is SGHRS and CDR2 is YFSETQ in the germline V gene. The CDR3 loop spans 15 amino acids.

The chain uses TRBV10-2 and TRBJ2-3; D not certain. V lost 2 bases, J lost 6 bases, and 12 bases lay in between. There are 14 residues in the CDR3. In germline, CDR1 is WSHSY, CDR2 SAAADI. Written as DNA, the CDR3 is TGCGCCAGCAGTGAGCCAAACTTGAGCGATACGCAGTATTTT. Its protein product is CASSEPNLSDTQYF.

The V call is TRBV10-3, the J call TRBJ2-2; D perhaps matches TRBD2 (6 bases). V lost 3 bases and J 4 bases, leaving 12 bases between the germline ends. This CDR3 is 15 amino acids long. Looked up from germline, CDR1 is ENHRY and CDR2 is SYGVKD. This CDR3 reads CAISEGLALTGELFF. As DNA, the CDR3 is TGTGCCATCAGTGAAGGTCTAGCGCTCACCGGGGAGCTGTTTTTT.

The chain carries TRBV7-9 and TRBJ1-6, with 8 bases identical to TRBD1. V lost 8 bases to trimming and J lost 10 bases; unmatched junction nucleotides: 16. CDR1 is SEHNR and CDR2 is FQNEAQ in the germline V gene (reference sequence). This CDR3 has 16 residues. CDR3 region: CASGNTRDRLLSPLHF. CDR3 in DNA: TGTGCCAGCGGAAACACACGGGACAGGCTTTTGTCACCCCTCCACTTT.

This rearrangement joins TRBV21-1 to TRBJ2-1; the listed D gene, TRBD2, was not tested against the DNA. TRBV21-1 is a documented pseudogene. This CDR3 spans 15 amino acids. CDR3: CASSKGLATCNEQFF. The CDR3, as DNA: TGTGCCAGCAGCAAGGGACTAGCGACGTGCAATGAGCAGTTCTTC.

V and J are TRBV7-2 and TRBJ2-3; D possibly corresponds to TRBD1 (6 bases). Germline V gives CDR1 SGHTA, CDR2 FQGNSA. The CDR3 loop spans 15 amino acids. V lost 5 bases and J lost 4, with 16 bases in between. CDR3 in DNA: TGTGCCAGCAGCGGCAAAGGGGGAATCTCAGATACGCAGTATTTT. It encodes CASSGKGGISDTQYF.

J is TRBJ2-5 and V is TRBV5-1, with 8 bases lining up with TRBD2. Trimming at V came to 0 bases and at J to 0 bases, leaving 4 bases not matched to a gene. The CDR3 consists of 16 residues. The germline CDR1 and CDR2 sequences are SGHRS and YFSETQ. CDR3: CASSLGLARNQETQYF. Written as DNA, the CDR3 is TGCGCCAGCAGCTTGGGACTAGCGAGAAACCAAGAGACCCAGTACTTC.